Below, one T cell receptor (beta chain) is given with its context. Its antigen remains undetermined. Receptors were amplified or captured by the immunoSEQ multiplex PCR assay. A mixture of 60 forward primers for TCR Vbeta segments and 13 reverse primers for TCR Jbeta segments was used in the multiplex PCR. The CDR3 region of rearranged TCR beta genes was amplified from genomic DNA by a multiplex PCR assay. On the Illumina HiSeq System, the amplified TCR beta libraries were sequenced as 87-base-pair reads. In the paper's pipeline: Across the 670 or so repertoires, a later analysis counted 80 million or so unique TCR beta chains, around 11 million of which were shared by at least two donors. Raw reads were error-corrected and collapsed into unique sequences by a nearest-neighbor algorithm in which closely related sequences were merged to remove PCR and sequencing errors. Alignment of CDR3 sequences to IMGT reference sequences was used to assign V, D and J gene segments. For a sequence to be retained, a match of at least six nucleotides to both a V gene segment and a J gene segment was required. Rearrangements were classified as productive when the CDR3 lacked stop codons and remained in frame with V and J, and all other rearrangements were classified as non-productive. Following IMGT convention, CDR3 was defined as the stretch from the second conserved V-encoded cysteine to the conserved J-encoded phenylalanine. The earlier analysis of about 640 of the donors excluded any sequence lacking an unambiguous match to a single V gene segment. In an earlier analysis of 450 to 750 of the donors, a V segment was called functional when productive rearrangements were above 56.7%, and segregating when the standard deviation between donors exceeded 5%. A statistical classification framework was built to diagnose cytomegalovirus status from the catalog of TCR beta chain sequences. In a later analysis, TCR nucleotide sequences were compared against IMGT/GENE-DB human TR gene sequences so that V and J genes could be assigned. A later analysis assigned CDR3 sequences and most-parsimonious VDJ recombination scenarios with the TCRdist pipeline. In a later analysis, each TCR beta chain was defined by its CDR3 amino acid sequence together with its V-gene family, and reads without a unique V-gene family were excluded. As a way to deal with suspected cross-contamination and a sequencing artifact, a later analysis dropped 640 or so nucleotide sequences that were highly shared and had low generation probability. For each public chain, a later analysis derived a clonal expansion index from normalized ranks of inferred template counts within each repertoire. In a later analysis, generation probabilities were computed with a VDJ recombination model fitted to out-of-frame rearrangements, and the resulting probabilities were checked against IGoR. In a later analysis, TCR-TCR, TCR-HLA and TCR-CMV co-occurrence was scored with hypergeometric tests, and a repertoire-size bias correction was applied to TCR pairs. In a later analysis, false discovery rates were estimated by permuting HLA or CMV assignments 20 times. A later analysis grouped co-occurring TCRs with DBSCAN, adding TCRdist sequence similarity when clustering within HLA-allele-positive subsets. Co-occurrence clustering excluded repertoires with fewer than 30,000 or more than 120,000 public chains, plus five with anomalous nucleotide sharing. The source is immuneACCESS, and TCRdb retained only in-frame sequences with V and J called. Part of the clones is not carried over; for the studies checked, unresolved V genes explain less than half of this, and the remainder is unexplained. V, J and clone size are those of that table, while D and trimming were read from the DNA. This sample's clone table shows roughly 41,000 clones. Under 1.3% of the sample comes from the top ten.

V is shortened by 2 bases, J by 2 bases, and the region joining them spans 18 bases. The CDR3 contains 18 residues, cysteine and phenylalanine counted. Only CDR3 DNA is held: 54 bases, read in frame from base 1. Based on the germline V gene, the CDR1 and CDR2 sequences are MGHDK and SYGVNS. The record originates from a study of cytomegalovirus exposure and HLA in healthy donors (dated by TCRdb to the late 2010s). A note on the overall study: According to an earlier analysis of 587 of the donors, some 180 million T cells yielded over 100 million unique TCR beta sequences and around 280 Gb of sequence data. An early release covering more than 500 HLA-typed donors comprised around 300 gigabases of sequencing data and 85 million to 100 million unique TCR sequences. Of the roughly 410 genotyped donors, 65% to 90% were placed in the genetic ancestry cluster associated with self-reported Caucasian donors. The study aimed to test whether cataloging public T cell receptors could reveal signatures of past pathogen exposure. The study profiled the T cell repertoires of under 700 subjects by immunosequencing and related them to cytomegalovirus serostatus. Along with the approximately 700-subject first cohort, a separate validation cohort of over 90 different subjects was used. To predict cytomegalovirus infection status, the study brought together high-throughput TCR immunosequencing, statistical association of individual TCRs with disease status, and machine learning. A later analysis re-examined previously published TCR beta repertoires from hundreds of donors and added high-resolution HLA genotyping to investigate patterns of TCR occurrence. Rather than drawing on any new phenotypic data, the later analysis identified candidate immune exposures from TCR beta sequences and the way those sequences occurred across donors. An earlier analysis of 587 of the donors used high-throughput TCR beta sequencing to judge whether each TCR beta V gene segment behaved as functional or pseudogenic. Donor age, sex, ethnicity and CMV serostatus were compiled alongside the repertoire data. A later genetic analysis took genome-wide SNP genotypes for 398 of the 666 donors and used that subset as a discovery cohort. All discovery cohort repertoires had been generated on a single sequencing platform. HLA typing included class I and class II loci at four-digit resolution. The number of typed donors differed by locus: about 620-640 for A, B, C, DRB1 and DQB1; approximately 530 for DQA1; over 600 for DPA1; and roughly 490 for DPB1. Because of strong linkage in the cohort, roughly five DR-DQ haplotypes were treated as single units for association and clustering. On average, roughly 200,000 unique TCR beta nucleotide sequences were sequenced per donor among about 400 genotyped donors of the cohort, with roughly 18% of those sequences being non-productive.

The cohort was made up of approximately 670 healthy bone marrow donors. Cohort members were all nominally healthy when sampled, although unrecorded immune exposures were likely present. The donor tested CMV seronegative and was one of the 352 seronegative cohort members. A peripheral blood sample was collected from each donor, and TCR beta sequencing was performed on peripheral blood mononuclear cells. The Qiagen DNeasy Blood Extraction Kit was used to extract genomic DNA from the blood cell samples. Points the paper makes about the study in general: According to the authors, the approach could potentially be generalized to other disease states and immunological phenotypes. In a later analysis, the rate of TCR association differed among HLA loci, with DRB1 alleles having the most associated TCRs and HLA-C alleles having the fewest. The presence/absence analyses assumed that sequencing depth was roughly uniform across donors, and that assumption may not be true. Because some donors lacked HLA typing at each locus, the association tests relied only on the typed subset. V-gene and J-gene trimming of TCR beta chains was associated with a missense DCLRE1C variant in a later genetic analysis, and the association was replicated in an independent cohort. A later analysis found that HLA-associated TCR beta chains were more clonally expanded and had lower generation probabilities than equally common non-associated chains. When HLA alleles, especially DR and DQ, strongly co-occurred, attributing TCR associations to individual alleles was difficult. A later analysis found that most CMV-associated TCR beta chains appeared HLA-restricted, with HLA associations seemingly driven largely by CMV exposure. Because counts were too low, seventeen rarely observed V segments, including chromosome 9 orphons, were left out of the earlier analysis of 587 of the donors. Because the 87-base-pair reads could not distinguish some IMGT-functional V segments, including TRBV6-2 and TRBV6-3, those segments were excluded. In this cohort, only TCR beta chains were sequenced, and detectable features were limited by the absence of alpha or paired-chain data. In vitro tests confirmed that a few of the cytomegalovirus-associated TCR beta chains recognize cytomegalovirus antigens. The study gave a list of 150 to 200 TCR beta chains associated with cytomegalovirus. For the cohort, immune exposure information was limited to CMV serostatus. A later genetic analysis reported fewer N-insertions in productive TCRs among donors in an Asian-associated ancestry cluster than the roughly 700-donor mean. Linkage disequilibrium might explain the correlated functional status among segregating V segments, but an unknown experimental factor could not be ruled out. A later analysis reported that several top co-occurrence clusters appeared linked to parvovirus B19, influenza, CMV and Epstein-Barr virus. Across donors, most TCR sequences were observed very rarely, whereas some public TCRs were present in many individuals. A further reported finding was that TCR beta sequences accurately predicted the HLA-A and HLA-B alleles for most subjects in the first cohort. A cluster of highly shared sequence variants was judged likely to be a technical artifact of the sequencing pipeline. Broadly in line with IMGT annotations, most TCR beta V segments showed up in productive rearrangements about 87% or about 30% of the time in an earlier analysis of 450 to 600 of the donors. At a false discovery rate of 0.05, a later analysis linked under 20,000 TCR beta sequences to specific HLA alleles. The classifier was reported to diagnose cytomegalovirus status with high specificity and sensitivity in both the original and validation cohorts.

Sequenced input: PBMCs. The sequence derives from a woman in her thirties or forties in good health and CMV-seronegative. Recombination connected TRBV25-1 to TRBJ2-2; tentative D gene TRBD1, with 6 bases matching. The CDR3 region: CASSEHPTRGKNTGELFF. The nucleotide sequence is given as TGTGCCAGCAGTGAACACCCGACCAGGGGAAAAAACACCGGGGAGCTGTTTTTT.